This TCR beta chain is from a study of identical twins. TCRdb re-derived calls from the 5' RACE reads in MiXCR, one entry per CDR3 protein. The table lists hundreds of thousands of distinct CDR3 sequences, approximately 7% of them singletons. The germline V and J ends were trimmed by 5 bases and 0 bases, with 11 bases remaining between them. The CDR3 loop spans 15 amino acids. This clonotype has a count of ten or more. The sample was also reused in another study, on yellow fever vaccine responses in identical twins.

Sequencing was done on a sample of memory (CD45RO+) T cells sorted from blood. The receptor comes from a woman under 30 in good health. V gene TRBV12-3 or TRBV12-4 combines with J gene TRBJ2-4, with D maybe TRBD1 (5 bases). The CDR3 coding sequence is TGTGCCAGCAGTCCTCAGGGAATAGCCAAAAACATTCAGTACTTC. This sequence encodes CASSPQGIAKNIQYF.